This T cell receptor (beta chain) was recovered during a study of T cell changes during pregnancy in multiple sclerosis. Produced via immunoSEQ multiplex PCR; TCRdb's table is partial and in-frame only. This table has over 45,000 clones, 80% to 90% appearing once. V was pared by 3 bases and J by 0 bases, with 15 bases between. Germline V gene lookup returns CDR1 KGHSH and CDR2 LQKENI. The CDR3 length is 17 residues. The sequenced sample was peripheral blood, obtained in the first trimester of pregnancy. This sequence originates from a female donor with multiple sclerosis, enrolled in a pregnancy study. V usage is TRBV18 and J usage is TRBJ2-1; possibly TRBD1 for D (6 bases). The CDR3 sequence is CASSPQPGQSSYNEQFF. The CDR3 DNA reads TGTGCCAGCTCACCTCAGCCCGGACAGAGCTCCTACAATGAGCAGTTCTTC.